This T cell receptor (beta chain) was retrieved from a study of T cells in Graves' hyperthyroidism and ophthalmopathy (dated by TCRdb to about 2019). Background for the entire study: Peripheral blood samples were taken at initial diagnosis, before any treatment was given. To identify TCR V-J signatures that set the groups apart, the researchers used a discovery cohort of about a hundred patients, made up of roughly 45 with Graves' ophthalmopathy and 57 with stable Graves' hyperthyroidism. An independent validation cohort of under 20 hyperthyroidism patients and 17 patients who later progressed to ophthalmopathy tested prospective prediction of ophthalmopathy. The 100 or so discovery patients were randomly divided into training and test sets at a 7:3 ratio. Thyroid tissue and blood T-cell repertoires from six Graves' hyperthyroidism patients were also compared in the study. Once sampling was done, hyperthyroidism patients were given methimazole at a starting dose of 30 mg daily, whereas ophthalmopathy patients were given high-dose intravenous methylprednisolone. According to the paper, TCR Vbeta CDR3 sequencing was carried out on around 140 peripheral blood samples, which came from over 40 ophthalmopathy, 70 to 80 hyperthyroidism and some 17 progressor patients. Overall results and qualifications from the work: In validation, the model predicted progression to ophthalmopathy with over 65% sensitivity and less than 75% specificity, a median of 6.5 months before onset. In cross-validation, a model built on a 13 V-J signature told ophthalmopathy apart from stable hyperthyroidism with over 85% sensitivity and approximately 81% specificity, and in testing the same model reached 80%/75%. Blood samples also contained most of the expanded thyroid clonotypes (frequency above 0.001), which suggests that blood repertoires may reflect thyroid immune responses. No statistical method was used to fix the sample size in advance, and group allocation was not hidden from the investigators.

Stable Graves' hyperthyroidism was defined as the absence of progression to ophthalmopathy over 18 months of follow-up. Hyperthyroidism patients were newly diagnosed, had a disease duration of under 2 months, and were aged 18 to 65 years. Any patient with an uncontrolled infection, another autoimmune disease, pregnancy or lactation was excluded. Diagnoses relied on clinical symptoms, serum thyroxine and TRAb, thyroid ultrasound and orbital computed tomography. PBMCs were isolated from 10 ml of fresh peripheral blood by Ficoll-Paque density gradient centrifugation. Trizol reagent was used to extract total RNA, and RNA quality was then checked on an Agilent 2100 Bioanalyzer. TCR beta CDR3 regions were amplified from RNA transcripts. The first round of RT-PCR for the TCR CDR3 was performed with the HTBI primer set and the Qiagen OneStep RT-PCR kit. The libraries were constructed in a second round of multiplex PCR and then size-selected and purified. Paired-end sequencing of the libraries was performed with 100 bp reads on an Illumina HiSeq2000. Under the source paper's analysis protocol: SOAPnuke was used to process the raw data, with reads discarded if the reads contained adapters or uncalled bases, had a mean Phred below 15, or lacked an exact constant-primer or identifier match. High-quality paired reads were merged with COPE v1.2.5, and unique nucleotide sequences were defined as clonotypes. MiTCR v1.1 was used to align the clonotypes against IMGT TRBV, TRBD and TRBJ reference segments. Analysis was restricted to V-J combinations with a frequency above 0.0001, which covered roughly 99% of repertoires. A TCS score was defined as the ratio between F50 (clonal expansion) and ExV (chaos), using BLOSUM62-based TCRdist between CDR3 peptides within each V-J. Welch's t-statistics and random forest reduced 450 to 600 V-J features to about 12, which were used in a naive Bayes classifier (R e1071). In-frame beta chains were kept once TCRdb had trimmed the public reads at Q25 with fastp and called clones with MiXCR. Rows matching on CDR3 protein sequence are summarized as one entry with the most common DNA and genes. TCRdb, not the original authors, processed these V and J calls. The sample yields roughly 570,000 distinct CDR3 sequences; more than 15% were counted once. Around 7.3% of the sample lies in the top ten.

Only a few counts were recorded for this clonotype. Its antigen remains undetermined. No per-base quality is available; no much larger clone lies one base away. The clonotype comes from a woman younger than 45 with Graves' hyperthyroidism. Sequenced: blood.

The CDR3 protein is CASSQDPGRNSPLHF. The sequenced DNA is TGTGCCAGCAGCCAAGATCCAGGGAGGAATTCACCCCTCCACTTT. Recombination joined TRBV14 with TRBJ1-6; TRBD1 is perhaps the D gene, given 5 matching bases. V sheds 0 bases and J sheds 7 bases, leaving 10 bases between their ends. The CDR3 starts with the cysteine, ends with the phenylalanine, and has 15 residues. The entry retains the CDR3 DNA only, 45 bases that are in frame from base 1. The CDR1 and CDR2 encoded by the germline V gene are SGHDN and FVKESK. The entire variable domain, with the stretches around the CDR3 drawn from the reference TRBV14 and TRBJ1-6 proteins, is EAGVTQFPSHSVIEKGQTVTLRCDPISGHDNLYWYRRVMGKEIKFLLHFVKESKQDESGMPNNRFLAERTGGTYSTLKVQPAELEDSGVYFCASSQDPGRNSPLHFGNGTRLTVT.